This TCR beta chain was found in a study of T cell responses to AZD1222 COVID-19 vaccine. The study, taken as a whole, reports: Researchers report vaccine-associated CD4 TCRs spanning spike, with dominance at 160-218 and 743-854.

Between the trimmed V and J ends, which lost 0 bases and 3 bases, there was a span of 18 bases. This CDR3 contains 16 residues. Germline V lookup: CDR1 GTSNPN, CDR2 SVGIG (reference sequence). TCRdb's copy holds only in-frame clones and misses some; the assay was immunoSEQ multiplex PCR. The table includes roughly 200,000 clones, around 94% detected once. Worth noting for this clone: Its antigen is not identified.

This material consisted of peripheral blood, taken 28 days after the second dose of the MenACWY control vaccine. V gene TRBV30 combines with J gene TRBJ2-7; D could derive from TRBD1 or TRBD2 (6 bases each). The clonotype comes from an adult who received the MenACWY meningococcal vaccine as a control. This chain's CDR3 is CAWSVNTNREVYEQYF. CDR3 DNA: TGTGCCTGGAGTGTAAATACCAACAGGGAGGTCTACGAGCAGTACTTC.